The sequence of this T cell receptor (beta chain) was determined in a study of T cell responses to AZD1222 COVID-19 vaccine. Study information: Whether given at about 4 or about 12 weeks, second doses were pooled. Study-wide findings and caveats: White British donors predominated, females outnumbered males, and clonal diversity was possibly underestimated.

CDR3 length equals 13 residues. Between the trimmed V and J ends, which lost 2 bases and 4 bases, there was a span of 8 bases. Assay: immunoSEQ multiplex PCR; the TCRdb copy retains only in-frame clones and omits some. This sample carries around 180,000 clones, around 91% of them seen once, and the ten largest clones take 6.9%. Turning to this clone: What it binds is not known.

This clonotype originated in an adult in good health. This chain joins TRBV12-3 or TRBV12-4 and TRBJ1-2, with D possibly matching TRBD1 (5 bases). Specimen: peripheral blood, collected on day 0 of AZD1222 vaccination. CDR3 sequence: CASSLRGGYGYTF. The DNA of the CDR3 is TGTGCCAGCAGTTTACGGGGGGGCTATGGCTACACCTTC.